Reported below is one TCR beta chain. Its antigen is currently not known. Nothing much larger sits one base from this clone, and base qualities are not available. The sample belongs to a study of T cells in Graves' hyperthyroidism and ophthalmopathy (dated by TCRdb to between 2017 and 2020). General notes on the study: A discovery cohort of roughly 100 patients, approximately 45 with Graves' ophthalmopathy and more than 55 with stable Graves' hyperthyroidism, was used to find distinguishing TCR V-J signatures. After sampling, hyperthyroidism patients received methimazole starting at 30 mg daily, and ophthalmopathy patients received high-dose intravenous methylprednisolone. Thyroid tissue and blood T-cell repertoires from six Graves' hyperthyroidism patients were also compared in the study. An independent validation cohort of around 19 hyperthyroidism patients and over 15 patients who later progressed to ophthalmopathy tested prospective prediction of ophthalmopathy. TCR Vbeta CDR3 sequencing of 135 peripheral blood samples (over 40 ophthalmopathy, under 80 hyperthyroidism and some 17 progressor patients) is reported in the paper. The 100 discovery patients were randomly split 7:3 into training and test sets.

Patients with uncontrolled infections, other autoimmune diseases, pregnancy or lactation were excluded. Diagnoses were established on the basis of clinical symptoms, serum thyroxine and TRAb, thyroid ultrasound, and orbital computed tomography. Total RNA was extracted with Trizol reagent, and quality was checked on an Agilent 2100 Bioanalyzer. On the study overall, not on this receptor specifically: Sample size was not statistically predetermined, and blinding of investigators to group allocation was not performed. Most expanded thyroid clonotypes (frequency above 0.001) were also detected in blood, a finding suggesting that blood repertoires may reflect thyroid immune responses. In cross-validation, a model built on a 13 V-J signature told ophthalmopathy apart from stable hyperthyroidism with just under 90% sensitivity and roughly 82% specificity, and in testing the same model reached 80%/75%. During validation, the model predicted progression to ophthalmopathy a median of approximately 6 months ahead of onset, with around 71% sensitivity and 72.22% specificity.

Deletion took 6 bases off V and 7 bases off J, with a span of 19 bases between the germline ends. The CDR3 runs 14 amino acids, cysteine and phenylalanine included. The read is trimmed to its CDR3 DNA, 42 bases read in frame from base 1. The germline V gene gives CDR1 as MGHDK and CDR2 as SYGVNS. TCR beta CDR3 regions were amplified from RNA transcripts. The TCR CDR3 was subjected to a first round of RT-PCR using the HTBI primer set and the Qiagen OneStep RT-PCR kit. Libraries were constructed in a second round of multiplex PCR, after which size selection and purification were carried out. Libraries were sequenced paired-end with 100 bp reads on an Illumina HiSeq2000. On the study's bioinformatics: Raw data were processed with SOAPnuke, discarding reads with adapters, uncalled bases, mean Phred below 15, or no exact constant-primer or identifier match. High-quality paired reads were merged with COPE v1.2.5, and unique nucleotide sequences were defined as clonotypes. MiTCR v1.1 was used to align the clonotypes against IMGT TRBV, TRBD and TRBJ reference segments. The analysis included only V-J combinations with a frequency above 0.0001, which together covered roughly 99% of the repertoires. The TCS score was defined as F50 (clonal expansion) divided by E x V (chaos), with BLOSUM62-based TCRdist calculated between CDR3 peptides within each V-J. Welch's t-statistics and random forest reduced around 520 V-J features to about 13, which were used in a naive Bayes classifier (R e1071). The similarity between thyroid and blood repertoires was quantified using the Morisita-Horn index. TCRdb reworked the public reads: Q25 trimming with fastp, MiXCR clone assembly, productive beta chains retained. Each record represents a unique CDR3 protein, reported with the most common genes and DNA among its rows. The V and J calls here are based on TCRdb, not the publication. For this sample there are about 700,000 distinct CDR3 sequences; 45% appear just once. The ten largest clones take up about 7.7% of the sample.

The V and J segments used are TRBV25-1 and TRBJ2-7; the D gene is tentatively TRBD1 or TRBD2, each matching 5 bases. What was sequenced was peripheral blood or thyroid tissue (not recorded which). The clonotype originates from an adult man with Graves' disease, either hyperthyroidism or ophthalmopathy (not recorded which). The bases are TGTGCCAGCAGCCAATCGTTCGGGGCCGGAGAGCAGTACTTC. Its protein is CASSQSFGAGEQYF.